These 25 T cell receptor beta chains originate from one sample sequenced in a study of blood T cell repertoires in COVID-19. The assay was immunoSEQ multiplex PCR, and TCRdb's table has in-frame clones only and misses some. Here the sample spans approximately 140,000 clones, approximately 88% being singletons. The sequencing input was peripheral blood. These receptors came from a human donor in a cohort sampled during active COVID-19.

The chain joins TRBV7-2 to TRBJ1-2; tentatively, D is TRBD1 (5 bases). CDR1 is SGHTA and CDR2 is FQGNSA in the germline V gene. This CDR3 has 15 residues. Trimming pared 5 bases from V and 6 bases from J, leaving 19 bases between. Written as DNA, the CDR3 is TGTGCCAGCAGCGTCACGGATGGGGGAGGGAATGGCTACACCTTC. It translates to CASSVTDGGGNGYTF.

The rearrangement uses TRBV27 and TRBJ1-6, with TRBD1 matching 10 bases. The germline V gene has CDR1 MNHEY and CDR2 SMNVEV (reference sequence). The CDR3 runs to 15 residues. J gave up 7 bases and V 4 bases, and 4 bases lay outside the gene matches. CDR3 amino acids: CASSWGTGVNSPLHF. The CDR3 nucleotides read TGTGCCAGCAGTTGGGGGACAGGGGTAAATTCACCCCTCCACTTT.

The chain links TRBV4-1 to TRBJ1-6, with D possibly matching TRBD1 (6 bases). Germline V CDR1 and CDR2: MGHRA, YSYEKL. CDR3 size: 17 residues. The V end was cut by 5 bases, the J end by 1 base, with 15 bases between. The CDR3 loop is CASSLSQGISYNSPLHF. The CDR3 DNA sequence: TGCGCCAGCAGCTTATCTCAGGGGATTTCCTATAATTCACCCCTCCACTTT.

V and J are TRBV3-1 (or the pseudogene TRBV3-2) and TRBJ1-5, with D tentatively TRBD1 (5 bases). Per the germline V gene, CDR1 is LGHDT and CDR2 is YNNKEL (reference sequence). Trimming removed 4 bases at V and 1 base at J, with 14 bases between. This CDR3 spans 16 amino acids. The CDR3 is CASSPQGVGSNQPQHF. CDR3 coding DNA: TGTGCCAGCAGCCCCCAAGGGGTCGGGAGCAATCAGCCCCAGCATTTT.

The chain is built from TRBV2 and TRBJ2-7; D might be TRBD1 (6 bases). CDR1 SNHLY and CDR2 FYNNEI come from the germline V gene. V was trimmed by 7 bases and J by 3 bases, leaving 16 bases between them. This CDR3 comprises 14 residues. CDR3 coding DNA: TGTGCCAGCACTATGGACAGCCGATACTACGAGCAGTACTTC. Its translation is CASTMDSRYYEQYF.

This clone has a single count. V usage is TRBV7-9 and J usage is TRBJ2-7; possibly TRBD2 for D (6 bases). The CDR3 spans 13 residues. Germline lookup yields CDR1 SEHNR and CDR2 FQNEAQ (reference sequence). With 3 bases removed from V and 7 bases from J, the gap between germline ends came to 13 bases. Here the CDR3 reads CASSFSGKDEQYF. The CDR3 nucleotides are TGTGCCAGCAGCTTTAGCGGTAAAGATGAGCAGTACTTC. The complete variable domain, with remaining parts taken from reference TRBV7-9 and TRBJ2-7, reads DTGVSQNPRHKITKRGQNVTFRCDPISEHNRLYWYRQTLGQGPEFLTYFQNEAQLEKSRLLSDRFSAERPKGSFSTLEIQRTEQGDSAMYLCASSFSGKDEQYFGPGTRLTVT.

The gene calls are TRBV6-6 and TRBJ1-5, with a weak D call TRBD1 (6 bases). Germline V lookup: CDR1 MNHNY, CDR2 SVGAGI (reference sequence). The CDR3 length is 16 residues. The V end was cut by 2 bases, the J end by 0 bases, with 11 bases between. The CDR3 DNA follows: TGTGCCAGCAGTTACACCAGACAGGATAGCAATCAGCCCCAGCATTTT. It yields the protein CASSYTRQDSNQPQHF.

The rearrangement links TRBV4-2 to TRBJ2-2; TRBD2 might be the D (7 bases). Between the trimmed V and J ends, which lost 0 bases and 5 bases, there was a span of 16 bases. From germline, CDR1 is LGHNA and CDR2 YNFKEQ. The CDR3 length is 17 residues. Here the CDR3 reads CASSQEGGGAWTGELFF. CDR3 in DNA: TGTGCCAGCAGCCAAGAAGGTGGGGGGGCTTGGACCGGGGAGCTGTTTTTT.

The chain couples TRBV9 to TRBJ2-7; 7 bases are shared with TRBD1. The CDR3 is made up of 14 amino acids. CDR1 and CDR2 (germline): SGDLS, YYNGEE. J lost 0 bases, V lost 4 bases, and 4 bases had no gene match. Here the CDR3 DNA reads TGTGCCAGCAGCCCTGGGACAGCCTCCTACGAGCAGTACTTC. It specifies CASSPGTASYEQYF.

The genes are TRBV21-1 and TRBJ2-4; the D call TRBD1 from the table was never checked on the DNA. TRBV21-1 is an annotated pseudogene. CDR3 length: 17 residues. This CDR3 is CASSTNRTPKTKNIQYF. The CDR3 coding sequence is TGTGCCAGCAGCACAAACAGGACACCCAAGACCAAAAACATTCAGTACTTC.

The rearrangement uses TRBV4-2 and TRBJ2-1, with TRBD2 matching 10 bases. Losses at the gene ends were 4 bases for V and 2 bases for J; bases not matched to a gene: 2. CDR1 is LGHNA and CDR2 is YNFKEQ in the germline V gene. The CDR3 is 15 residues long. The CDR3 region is CASSLSGGTYNEQFF. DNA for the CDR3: TGTGCCAGCAGCCTTAGCGGGGGGACCTACAATGAGCAGTTCTTC.

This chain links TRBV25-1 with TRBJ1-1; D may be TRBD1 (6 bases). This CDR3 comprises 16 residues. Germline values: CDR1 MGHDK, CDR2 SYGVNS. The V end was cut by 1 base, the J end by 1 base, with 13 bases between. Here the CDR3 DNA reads TGTGCCAGCAGTGAATCCAGGGGATGGACGAACACTGAAGCTTTCTTT. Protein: CASSESRGWTNTEAFF.

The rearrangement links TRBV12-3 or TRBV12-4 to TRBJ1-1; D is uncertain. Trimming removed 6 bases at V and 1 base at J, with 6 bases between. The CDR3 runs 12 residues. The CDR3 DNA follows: TGTGCCAGCAGGGCCTCGAACACTGAAGCTTTCTTT. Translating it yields CASRASNTEAFF.

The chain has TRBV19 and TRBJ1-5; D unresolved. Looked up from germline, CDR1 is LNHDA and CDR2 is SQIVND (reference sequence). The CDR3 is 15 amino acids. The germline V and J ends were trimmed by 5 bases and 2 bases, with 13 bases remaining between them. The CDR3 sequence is CASSETKRGNQPQHF. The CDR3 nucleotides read TGTGCCAGTAGTGAAACCAAACGGGGCAATCAGCCCCAGCATTTT.

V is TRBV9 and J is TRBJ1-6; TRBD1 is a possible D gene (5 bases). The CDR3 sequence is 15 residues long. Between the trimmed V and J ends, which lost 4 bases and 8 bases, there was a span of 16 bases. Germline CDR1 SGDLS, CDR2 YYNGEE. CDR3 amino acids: CASSRGGRADSPLHF. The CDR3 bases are TGTGCCAGCAGCCGGGGGGGGAGGGCGGATTCACCCCTCCACTTT.

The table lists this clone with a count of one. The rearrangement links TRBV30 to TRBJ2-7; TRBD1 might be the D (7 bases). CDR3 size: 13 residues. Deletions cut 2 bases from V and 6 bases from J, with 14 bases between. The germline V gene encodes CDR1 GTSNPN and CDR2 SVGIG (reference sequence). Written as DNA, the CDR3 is TGTGCCTGGAGTAGAAACAGGGGAGGCGAGCAGTACTTC. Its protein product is CAWSRNRGGEQYF.

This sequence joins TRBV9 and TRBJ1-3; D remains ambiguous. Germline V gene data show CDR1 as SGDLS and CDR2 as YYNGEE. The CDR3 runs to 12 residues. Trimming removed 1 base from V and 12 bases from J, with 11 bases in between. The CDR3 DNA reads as TGTGCCAGCAGCGTATACGGGGAGGACATATATTTT. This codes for CASSVYGEDIYF.

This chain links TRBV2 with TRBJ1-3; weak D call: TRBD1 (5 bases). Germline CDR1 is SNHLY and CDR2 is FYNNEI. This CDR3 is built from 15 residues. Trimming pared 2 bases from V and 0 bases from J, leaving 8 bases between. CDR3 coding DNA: TGTGCCAGCAGTGAAAGGGGTGGCTCTGGAAACACCATATATTTT. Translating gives CASSERGGSGNTIYF.

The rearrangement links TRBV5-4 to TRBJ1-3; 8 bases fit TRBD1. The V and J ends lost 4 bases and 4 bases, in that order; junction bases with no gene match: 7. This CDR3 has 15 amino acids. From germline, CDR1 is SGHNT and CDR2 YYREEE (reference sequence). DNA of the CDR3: TGTGCCAGCAGCCAGGACAGGGCTTCCGGAAACACCATATATTTT. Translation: CASSQDRASGNTIYF.

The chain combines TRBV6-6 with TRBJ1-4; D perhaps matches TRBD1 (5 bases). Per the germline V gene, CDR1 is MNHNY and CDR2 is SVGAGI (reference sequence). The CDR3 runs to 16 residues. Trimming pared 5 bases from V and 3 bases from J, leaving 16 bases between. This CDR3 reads CASSRDRRWSNEKLFF. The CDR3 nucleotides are TGTGCCAGCAGTCGAGACAGAAGGTGGTCTAATGAAAAACTGTTTTTT.

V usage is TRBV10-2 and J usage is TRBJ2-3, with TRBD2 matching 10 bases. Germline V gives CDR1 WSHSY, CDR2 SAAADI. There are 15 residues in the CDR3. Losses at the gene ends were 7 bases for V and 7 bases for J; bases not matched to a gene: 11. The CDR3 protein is CASNLAGVIENTQYF. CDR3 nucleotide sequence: TGCGCCAGCAATCTAGCGGGGGTAATAGAGAATACGCAGTATTTT.

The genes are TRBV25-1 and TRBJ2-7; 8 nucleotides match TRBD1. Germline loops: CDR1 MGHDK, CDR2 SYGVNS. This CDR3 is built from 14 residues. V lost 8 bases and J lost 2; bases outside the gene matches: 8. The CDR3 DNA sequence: TGTGCCAGCGGGGATCAGGGGGCAACCTACGAGCAGTACTTC. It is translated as CASGDQGATYEQYF.

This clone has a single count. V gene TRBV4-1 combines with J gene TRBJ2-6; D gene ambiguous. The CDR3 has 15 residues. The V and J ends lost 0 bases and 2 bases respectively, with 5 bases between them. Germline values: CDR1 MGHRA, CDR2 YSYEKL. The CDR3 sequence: CASSQEAAGANVLTF. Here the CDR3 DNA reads TGCGCCAGCAGCCAAGAGGCCGCTGGGGCCAACGTCCTGACTTTC.

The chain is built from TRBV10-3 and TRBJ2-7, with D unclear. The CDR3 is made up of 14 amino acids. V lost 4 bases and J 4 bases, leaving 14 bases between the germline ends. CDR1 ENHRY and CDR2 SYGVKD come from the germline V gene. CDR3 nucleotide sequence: TGTGCCATCAGTGGGGCCCCCCGGTTTTACGAGCAGTACTTC. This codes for CAISGAPRFYEQYF.

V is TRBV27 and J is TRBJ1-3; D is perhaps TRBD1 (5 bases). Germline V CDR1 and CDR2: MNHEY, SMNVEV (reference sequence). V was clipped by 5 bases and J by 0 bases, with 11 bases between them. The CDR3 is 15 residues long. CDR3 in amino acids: CASSAYGGSGNTIYF. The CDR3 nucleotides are TGTGCCAGCAGTGCTTACGGGGGCTCTGGAAACACCATATATTTT.